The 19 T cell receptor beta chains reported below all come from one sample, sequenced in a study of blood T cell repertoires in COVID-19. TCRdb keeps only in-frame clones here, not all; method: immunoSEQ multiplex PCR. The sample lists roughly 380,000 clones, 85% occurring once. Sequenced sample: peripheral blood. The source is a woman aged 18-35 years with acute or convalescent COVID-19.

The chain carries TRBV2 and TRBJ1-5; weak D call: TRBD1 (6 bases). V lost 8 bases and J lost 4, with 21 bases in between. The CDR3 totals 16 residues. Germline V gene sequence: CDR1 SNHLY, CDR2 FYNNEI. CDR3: CASSLRGREGNQPQHF. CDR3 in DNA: TGTGCCAGCTCCTTAAGGGGGAGGGAGGGTAATCAGCCCCAGCATTTT. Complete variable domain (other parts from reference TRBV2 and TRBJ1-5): EPEVTQTPSHQVTQMGQEVILRCVPISNHLYFYWYRQILGQKVEFLVSFYNNEISEKSEIFDDQFSVERPDGSNFTLKIRSTKLEDSAMYFCASSLRGREGNQPQHFGDGTRLSIL.

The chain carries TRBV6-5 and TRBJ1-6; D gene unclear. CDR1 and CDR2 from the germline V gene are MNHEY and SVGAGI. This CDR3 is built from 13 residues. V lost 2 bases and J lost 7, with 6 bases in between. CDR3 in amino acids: CASSYKRNSPLHF. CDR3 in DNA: TGTGCCAGCAGTTACAAACGGAATTCACCCCTCCACTTT.

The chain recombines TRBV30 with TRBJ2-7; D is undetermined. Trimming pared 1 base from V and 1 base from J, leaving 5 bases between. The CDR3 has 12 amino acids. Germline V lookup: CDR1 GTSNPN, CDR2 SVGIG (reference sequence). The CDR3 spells CAWSGDSYEQYF. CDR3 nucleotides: TGTGCCTGGAGTGGCGATTCCTACGAGCAGTACTTC.

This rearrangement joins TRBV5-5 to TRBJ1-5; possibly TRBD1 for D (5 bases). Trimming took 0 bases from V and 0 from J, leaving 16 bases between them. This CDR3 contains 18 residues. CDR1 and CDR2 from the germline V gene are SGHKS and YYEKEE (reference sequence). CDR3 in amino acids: CASSLVLGAAYSNQPQHF. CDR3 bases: TGTGCCAGCAGCTTGGTGTTAGGGGCTGCCTATAGCAATCAGCCCCAGCATTTT.

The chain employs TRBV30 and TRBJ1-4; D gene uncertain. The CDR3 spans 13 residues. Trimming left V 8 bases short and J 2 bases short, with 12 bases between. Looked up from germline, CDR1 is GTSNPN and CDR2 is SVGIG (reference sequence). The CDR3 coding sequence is TGTGCCGGGGAGCTGAGGACTAATGAAAAACTGTTTTTT. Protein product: CAGELRTNEKLFF.

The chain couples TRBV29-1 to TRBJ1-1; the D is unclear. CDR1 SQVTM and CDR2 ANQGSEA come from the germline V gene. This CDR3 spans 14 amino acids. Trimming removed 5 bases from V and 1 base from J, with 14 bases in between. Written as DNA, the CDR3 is TGCAGCGTTCAACCACTGAGCCCGAACACTGAAGCTTTCTTT. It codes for CSVQPLSPNTEAFF.

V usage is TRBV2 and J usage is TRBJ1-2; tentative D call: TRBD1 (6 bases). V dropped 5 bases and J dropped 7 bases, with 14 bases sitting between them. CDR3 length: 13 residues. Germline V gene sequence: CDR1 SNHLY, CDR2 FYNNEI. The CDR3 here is CASSMNRDGGYTF. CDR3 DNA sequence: TGTGCCAGCAGTATGAACAGGGACGGTGGCTACACCTTC. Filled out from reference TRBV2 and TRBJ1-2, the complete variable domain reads EPEVTQTPSHQVTQMGQEVILRCVPISNHLYFYWYRQILGQKVEFLVSFYNNEISEKSEIFDDQFSVERPDGSNFTLKIRSTKLEDSAMYFCASSMNRDGGYTFGSGTRLTVV.

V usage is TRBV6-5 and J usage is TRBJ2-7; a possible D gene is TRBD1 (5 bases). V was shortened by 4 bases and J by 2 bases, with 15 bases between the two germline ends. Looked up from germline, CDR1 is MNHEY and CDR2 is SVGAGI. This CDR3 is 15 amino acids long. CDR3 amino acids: CASSSSQARTYEQYF. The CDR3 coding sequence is TGTGCCAGCAGTTCGTCACAGGCGCGAACCTACGAGCAGTACTTC.

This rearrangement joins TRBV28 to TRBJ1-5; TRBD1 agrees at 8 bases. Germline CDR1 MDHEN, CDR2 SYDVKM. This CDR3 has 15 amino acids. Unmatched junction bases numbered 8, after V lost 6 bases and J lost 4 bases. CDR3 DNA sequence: TGTGCCAGCAGCCTGGGGACAGGCCAAAATCAGCCCCAGCATTTT. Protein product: CASSLGTGQNQPQHF.

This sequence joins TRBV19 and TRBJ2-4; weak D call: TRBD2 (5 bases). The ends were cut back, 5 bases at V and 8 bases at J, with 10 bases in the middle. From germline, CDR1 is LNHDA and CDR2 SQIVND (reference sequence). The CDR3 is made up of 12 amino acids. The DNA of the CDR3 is TGTGCCAGTAGTCCTAGCAGTGACATTCAGTACTTC. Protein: CASSPSSDIQYF.

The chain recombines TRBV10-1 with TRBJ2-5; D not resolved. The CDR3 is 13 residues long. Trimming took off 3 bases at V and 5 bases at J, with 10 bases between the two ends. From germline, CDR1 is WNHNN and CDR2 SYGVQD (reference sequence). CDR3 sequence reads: CASSERFGETQYF. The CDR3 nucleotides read TGCGCCAGCAGTGAAAGGTTCGGGGAGACCCAGTACTTC.

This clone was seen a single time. The CDR3 DNA is TGTGCCAGCAGTAACCTAGGGGGCAAAGCTGAAGCTTTCTTT. Protein: CASSNLGGKAEAFF. The chain combines TRBV27 with TRBJ1-1, with TRBD1 matching over 7 bases. The CDR3 contains 14 residues. The germline V gene has CDR1 MNHEY and CDR2 SMNVEV (reference sequence). With V trimmed by 5 bases and J by 6 bases, 9 bases remained unmatched.

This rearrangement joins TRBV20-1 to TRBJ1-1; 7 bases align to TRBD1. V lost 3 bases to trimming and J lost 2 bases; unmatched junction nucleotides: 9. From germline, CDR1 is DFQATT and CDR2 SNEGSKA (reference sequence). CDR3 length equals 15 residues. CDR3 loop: CSASARQGKNTEAFF. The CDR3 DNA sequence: TGCAGTGCTAGTGCCCGACAGGGTAAAAACACTGAAGCTTTCTTT.

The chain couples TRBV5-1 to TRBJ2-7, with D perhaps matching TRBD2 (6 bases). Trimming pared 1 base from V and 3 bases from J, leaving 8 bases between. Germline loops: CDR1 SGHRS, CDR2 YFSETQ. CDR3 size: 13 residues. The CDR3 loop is CASSLSGFYEQYF. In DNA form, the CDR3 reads TGCGCCAGCAGCTTGAGCGGGTTCTACGAGCAGTACTTC.

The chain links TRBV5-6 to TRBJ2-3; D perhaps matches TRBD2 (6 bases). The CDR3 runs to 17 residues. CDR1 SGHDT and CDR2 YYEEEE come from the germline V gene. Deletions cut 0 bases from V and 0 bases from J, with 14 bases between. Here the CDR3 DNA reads TGTGCCAGCAGCTTGGCCAGGCTAGCGCGTAGCACAGATACGCAGTATTTT. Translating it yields CASSLARLARSTDTQYF.

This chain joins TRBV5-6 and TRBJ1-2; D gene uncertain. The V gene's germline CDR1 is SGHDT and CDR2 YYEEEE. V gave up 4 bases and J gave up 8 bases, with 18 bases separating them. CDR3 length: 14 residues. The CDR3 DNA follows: TGTGCCAGCAGCCGCAGAGAGGATCCGGAAGGCTACACCTTC. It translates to CASSRREDPEGYTF.

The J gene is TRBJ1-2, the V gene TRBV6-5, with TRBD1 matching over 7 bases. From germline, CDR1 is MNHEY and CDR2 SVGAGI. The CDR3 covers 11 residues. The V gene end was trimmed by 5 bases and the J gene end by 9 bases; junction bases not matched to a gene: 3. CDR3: CASSRQGSYTF. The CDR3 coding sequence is TGTGCCAGCAGTCGACAGGGCAGCTACACCTTC.

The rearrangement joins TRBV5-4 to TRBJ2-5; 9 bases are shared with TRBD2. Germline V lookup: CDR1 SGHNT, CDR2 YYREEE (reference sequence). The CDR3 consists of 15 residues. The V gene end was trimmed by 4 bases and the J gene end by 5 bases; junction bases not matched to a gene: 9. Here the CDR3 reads CASSSSGSKRETQYF. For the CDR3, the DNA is TGTGCCAGCAGCAGTAGCGGGAGTAAGAGGGAGACCCAGTACTTC.

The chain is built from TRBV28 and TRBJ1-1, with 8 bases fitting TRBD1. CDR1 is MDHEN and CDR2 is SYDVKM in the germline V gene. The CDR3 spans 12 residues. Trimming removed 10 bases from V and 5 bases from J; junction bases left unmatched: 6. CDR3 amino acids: CAISTGETEAFF. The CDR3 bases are TGTGCCATTTCGACAGGGGAAACTGAAGCTTTCTTT.